One and the same sample provided the 29 T cell receptor beta chains below, sequenced in a study of cytomegalovirus exposure and HLA in healthy donors (dated by TCRdb to about 2017). The library was obtained by the immunoSEQ multiplex PCR assay. For the multiplex PCR, a mixture combining 60 forward primers for TCR Vbeta segments and 13 reverse primers for TCR Jbeta segments was used. Sourced from immuneACCESS, this table was stored by TCRdb with only in-frame sequences that have V and J called. A share of the clones is absent; for the studies checked, an unresolved V gene accounts for under half, and the remainder has no known explanation. The table for this sample lists tens of thousands of clones; roughly 80% of them were counted only once. The ten largest clones represent around 32% of the sample. Specimen: PBMCs. The receptors originated from a man in his fifties or sixties in good health and CMV-seropositive.

The chain joins TRBV7-3 to TRBJ2-5, with a tentative D call TRBD2 (6 bases). The CDR3 spans 14 residues. Germline values: CDR1 SGHTA, CDR2 FQGTGA. V was clipped by 5 bases and J by 4 bases, with 14 bases between them. CDR3 sequence (DNA): TGTGCCAGCAGCCCCGCGCGGGGTGGAGAGACCCAGTACTTC. It specifies CASSPARGGETQYF.

The gene calls are TRBV5-1 and TRBJ2-1, with D maybe TRBD2 (6 bases). Germline CDR1 reads SGHRS; CDR2 reads YFSETQ. The CDR3 extends over 14 amino acids. V lost 5 bases, J lost 4 bases, and 13 bases lay in between. The CDR3 loop reads CASRGDLLYNEQFF. CDR3 coding DNA: TGCGCCAGCAGGGGGGACTTACTATACAATGAGCAGTTCTTC.

This clone has only a few counts. The rearrangement joins TRBV19 to TRBJ1-1; 7 positions agree with TRBD1. Germline CDR1 and CDR2: LNHDA and SQIVND (reference sequence). CDR3 length: 13 residues. Unmatched junction bases numbered 4, after V lost 6 bases and J lost 3 bases. CDR3 loop: CASSRTGDTEAFF. CDR3 nucleotide sequence: TGTGCCAGTAGCCGCACAGGGGACACTGAAGCTTTCTTT.

This clone was picked up one time. Other DNA sequences in the same sample also yield this CDR3. The rearrangement links TRBV19 to TRBJ1-6, with D unresolved. The CDR3 sequence is 12 residues long. Germline CDR1 LNHDA, CDR2 SQIVND (reference sequence). Trimming stripped 3 bases from V and 7 bases from J, with 4 bases between. In DNA, the CDR3 is TGTGCCAGTAGTATCTCCAATTCACCCCTCCACTTT. Translation: CASSISNSPLHF.

The rearrangement uses TRBV7-9 and TRBJ2-5, with 8 bases matching TRBD2. The DNA end is a closer match to TRBJ2-7, so the J assignment may be wrong. The CDR3 consists of 15 residues. From germline, CDR1 is SEHNR and CDR2 FQNEAQ (reference sequence). Here the CDR3 DNA reads TGTGCCAGCAGCTTAAATAGCGGGGAACTCTACGAGCAGTACTTC. Protein product: CASSLNSGELYEQYF.

The chain joins TRBV7-2 to TRBJ2-5, with 7 bases fitting TRBD1. CDR3 length: 15 residues. The ends lost 4 bases at V and 2 bases at J; junction bases unmatched: 7. Germline V gene lookup returns CDR1 SGHTA and CDR2 FQGNSA. In nucleotides, the CDR3 is TGTGCCAGCAGCTCCTCCGGGACAGAACAAGAGACCCAGTACTTC. Its protein is CASSSSGTEQETQYF.

The gene calls are TRBV6-6 and TRBJ1-2; maybe TRBD1 (6 bases). Per germline, CDR1 MNHNY and CDR2 SVGAGI (reference sequence). CDR3 length: 13 residues. Between the trimmed V and J ends, which lost 2 bases and 8 bases, there was a span of 12 bases. CDR3 bases: TGTGCCAGCAGTTACGAGGGGGTAGGAGGCTACACCTTC. Protein: CASSYEGVGGYTF.

There are a few counts of this clone. The chain joins TRBV6-5 to TRBJ1-5, with D possibly TRBD1 on 6 matching bases. Per germline, CDR1 MNHEY and CDR2 SVGAGI. The CDR3 is made up of 14 amino acids. The ends were cut back, 10 bases at V and 2 bases at J, with 15 bases in the middle. CDR3 sequence (DNA): TGTGCCACCCAACAGGGCTTAGGCAATCAGCCCCAGCATTTT. This encodes CATQQGLGNQPQHF.

The V and J genes are TRBV2 and TRBJ1-2; 7 nucleotides line up with TRBD1. The germline V gene has CDR1 SNHLY and CDR2 FYNNEI. V lost 8 bases to trimming and J lost 4 bases; unmatched junction nucleotides: 10. CDR3 length: 14 residues. CDR3 in amino acids: CASVEQGPRYGYTF. In DNA, the CDR3 is TGTGCCAGCGTAGAACAGGGGCCTCGCTATGGCTACACCTTC.

The V call is TRBV10-1, the J call TRBJ2-7; 8 nucleotides line up with TRBD1. The trim removed 7 bases at V and 5 bases at J, leaving 10 bases unmatched. The CDR3 runs to 14 residues. Germline CDR1 and CDR2: WNHNN and SYGVQD (reference sequence). The CDR3 sequence is CASNPGGSIDEQYF. The CDR3 DNA is TGCGCCAGCAACCCAGGGGGCTCTATCGACGAGCAGTACTTC.

This clone came up once. Here the CDR3 reads CASSQAGSRGYTF. The CDR3 region has the DNA TGTGCCAGCAGCCAAGCGGGATCCCGGGGCTACACCTTC. The chain combines TRBV4-2 with TRBJ1-2; D call uncertain. V was cut by 1 base and J by 8 bases, with 11 bases left in between. The CDR3 covers 13 residues. The germline CDR1 and CDR2 sequences are LGHNA and YNFKEQ.

The chain is built from TRBV18 and TRBJ2-2, with 7 bases lining up with TRBD2. CDR1 is KGHSH, CDR2 LQKENI, per germline. There are 16 residues in the CDR3. Trimming removed 6 bases from V and 1 base from J; junction bases left unmatched: 8. CDR3 sequence (DNA): TGTGCCAGCTCCCAATGGGACTATAAGAACACCGGGGAGCTGTTTTTT. Amino acid sequence: CASSQWDYKNTGELFF. Full variable domain (outside the CDR3, taken from reference TRBV18 and TRBJ2-2): NAGVMQNPRHLVRRRGQEARLRCSPMKGHSHVYWYRQLPEEGLKFMVYLQKENIIDESGMPKERFSAEFPKEGPSILRIQQVVRGDSAAYFCASSQWDYKNTGELFFGEGSRLTVL.

V usage is TRBV6-5 and J usage is TRBJ1-5; TRBD1 is a possible D gene (6 bases). V lost 7 bases to trimming and J lost 6 bases, with 13 bases between them. CDR3 length: 13 amino acids. The germline CDR1 and CDR2 sequences are MNHEY and SVGAGI. The CDR3 DNA reads as TGTGCCAGCACTAAGGGGGGGGGTCAGCCCCAGCATTTT. This sequence encodes CASTKGGGQPQHF.

This clone was recorded once. The genes are TRBV7-8 and TRBJ1-5; D might be TRBD1 (5 bases). Deletions cut 4 bases from V and 7 bases from J, with 14 bases between. The CDR3 has 14 residues. The germline V gene has CDR1 SGHVS and CDR2 FQNEAQ. CDR3 sequence reads: CASSSQGREQPQHF. The CDR3 DNA sequence: TGTGCCAGCAGCTCTCAGGGAAGAGAACAGCCCCAGCATTTT.

Here the CDR3 DNA reads TGTGCCAGCAGCCCCTTAGCGGGAGGGGGCGAGCAGTACTTC. Translated, it gives CASSPLAGGGEQYF. The chain links TRBV7-8 to TRBJ2-7, with 11 bases aligning to TRBD2. With 5 bases clipped from V and 6 bases from J, the junction kept 6 bases outside the gene matches. This CDR3 is built from 14 residues. Germline CDR1 is SGHVS and CDR2 is FQNEAQ.

This chain uses TRBV30 with TRBJ1-1; unclear D gene. Germline lookup yields CDR1 GTSNPN and CDR2 SVGIG (reference sequence). The CDR3 is made up of 14 amino acids. The CDR3 spells CVGNGPWQDTEAFF. The CDR3 DNA sequence: TGTGTCGGGAATGGTCCGTGGCAGGACACTGAAGCTTTCTTT.

On this clone: A junction end diverges from the germline sequence, so it may reflect a read error. This rearrangement joins TRBV7-9 to TRBJ2-1, with D possibly being TRBD2 (6 bases). CDR3 length equals 13 residues. The germline V gene has CDR1 SEHNR and CDR2 FQNEAQ (reference sequence). CDR3 protein: CSSSDSGSNEQFF. The CDR3 DNA reads TGTTCCAGCAGCGATAGCGGATCCAATGAGCAGTTCTTC.

This clone was counted only a few times. The V gene is TRBV2, the J gene TRBJ1-4; TRBD1 matches 8 bases. The CDR3 has 15 amino acids. J was trimmed by 5 bases and V by 6 bases; bases with no gene match: 8. CDR1 SNHLY and CDR2 FYNNEI come from the germline V gene. The CDR3 loop reads CASRGIGQGNEKLFF. The CDR3 coding sequence is TGTGCCAGCAGGGGAATCGGACAGGGAAATGAAAAACTGTTTTTT.

The rearrangement links TRBV9 to TRBJ2-2, with a weak D call TRBD1 (6 bases). The length of the CDR3 is 15 residues. V was shortened by 0 bases and J by 2 bases, with 8 bases between the two germline ends. The V gene's germline CDR1 is SGDLS and CDR2 YYNGEE. CDR3 protein: CASSVAGTNTGELFF. CDR3 in DNA: TGTGCCAGCAGCGTAGCCGGGACAAACACCGGGGAGCTGTTTTTT.

In its sample, this clone was seen a few times. V gene TRBV21-1 combines with J gene TRBJ2-7; the DNA was not compared with TRBD2, the D call given in the table. TRBV21-1 is described as a pseudogene. This CDR3 has 14 residues. CDR3 protein: CASSINPGAYEQYF. The CDR3, as DNA: TGTGCCAGCAGCATTAATCCGGGGGCCTACGAGCAGTACTTC.

The J gene is TRBJ1-1, the V gene TRBV18, with unresolved D. Germline V lookup: CDR1 KGHSH, CDR2 LQKENI. The CDR3 totals 12 residues. Trimming took 3 bases from V and 11 from J, leaving 13 bases between them. The CDR3 region has the DNA TGTGCCAGCTCACCGAGAGAACCATCGGCTTTCTTT. It encodes CASSPREPSAFF.

Comment on this clone: Germline and junction disagree at one end, which may indicate a read error. J is TRBJ2-7 and V is TRBV7-9; 10 bases fit TRBD2. The CDR3 is 14 amino acids. From germline, CDR1 is SEHNR and CDR2 FQNEAQ (reference sequence). CDR3 in amino acids: CSSSPPGLAYEQYF. CDR3 sequence (DNA): TGTTCCAGCAGCCCACCGGGACTAGCGTACGAGCAGTACTTC.

The chain uses TRBV2 and TRBJ2-5; D is ambiguous. The CDR3 has 12 amino acids. In germline, CDR1 is SNHLY, CDR2 FYNNEI. V lost 3 bases and J lost 4, with 6 bases in between. The CDR3 reads CASSDGPETQYF. In DNA, the CDR3 is TGTGCCAGCAGTGATGGCCCAGAGACCCAGTACTTC.

The rearrangement uses TRBV2 and TRBJ2-5, with 12 bases fitting TRBD2. The ends lost 7 bases at V and 9 bases at J; junction bases unmatched: 12. CDR1 and CDR2 (germline): SNHLY, FYNNEI. This CDR3 spans 15 amino acids. The CDR3 DNA is TGTGCCAGCAAAGAAGGACTAGCGGGACCCCTGGCCCAGTACTTC. Protein: CASKEGLAGPLAQYF.

V gene TRBV6-1 combines with J gene TRBJ2-5; D remains ambiguous. The V end was cut by 2 bases, the J end by 5 bases, with 6 bases between. The CDR3 contains 12 residues. The germline V gene encodes CDR1 MNHNS and CDR2 SASEGT. This CDR3 reads CASSERLETQYF. CDR3 DNA: TGTGCCAGCAGTGAACGTTTGGAGACCCAGTACTTC.

This chain joins TRBV7-9 and TRBJ1-2, with D perhaps matching TRBD1 (6 bases). The CDR3 is 13 amino acids. The germline V and J ends were trimmed by 5 bases and 8 bases, with 15 bases remaining between them. The germline gives CDR1 SEHNR, CDR2 FQNEAQ (reference sequence). The CDR3 coding sequence is TGTGCCAGCAGCCGCGCCGAGGGACACGGCTACACCTTC. Encoded protein: CASSRAEGHGYTF.

V and J are TRBV15 and TRBJ2-7; TRBD1 might be the D (5 bases). The ends were cut back, 4 bases at V and 3 bases at J, with 13 bases in the middle. Per germline, CDR1 LNHNV and CDR2 YYDKDF (reference sequence). This CDR3 contains 14 residues. CDR3 coding DNA: TGTGCCACCAGCAAAGTAGGACAACACTACGAGCAGTACTTC. Protein sequence: CATSKVGQHYEQYF.

This chain joins TRBV7-9 and TRBJ2-5; 11 bases are a match to TRBD2. The junction had 5 bases not matched to a gene; V was cut back by 1 base and J by 4 bases. In germline, CDR1 is SEHNR, CDR2 FQNEAQ (reference sequence). The CDR3 runs 16 residues. CDR3 in amino acids: CASSLGVAGGVETQYF. In DNA, the CDR3 is TGTGCCAGCAGCTTAGGTGTAGCGGGAGGGGTAGAGACCCAGTACTTC.

This clone was recorded once. An end of the junction differs from the germline gene, which may be a read error. The rearrangement uses TRBV14 and TRBJ2-4, with no clear D. Germline CDR1 is SGHDN and CDR2 is FVKESK. This CDR3 has 11 residues. CDR3 residues: CASSQKNSQYF. DNA for the CDR3: TGTGCCAGCAGCCAAAAAAACAGTCAGTACTTC.